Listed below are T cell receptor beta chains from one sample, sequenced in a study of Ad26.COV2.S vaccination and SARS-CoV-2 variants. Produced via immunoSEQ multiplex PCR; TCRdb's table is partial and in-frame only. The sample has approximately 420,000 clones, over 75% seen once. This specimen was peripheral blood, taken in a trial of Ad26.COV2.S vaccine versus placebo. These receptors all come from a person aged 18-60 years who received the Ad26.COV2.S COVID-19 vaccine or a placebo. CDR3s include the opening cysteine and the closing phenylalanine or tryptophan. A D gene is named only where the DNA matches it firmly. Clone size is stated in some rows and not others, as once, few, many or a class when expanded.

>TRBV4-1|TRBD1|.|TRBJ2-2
TGCGCCAGCAGCCTAGGACAGGGCGGGGCCGGGGAGCTGTTTTTT
CASSLGQGGAGELFF
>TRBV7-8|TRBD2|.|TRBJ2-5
TGTGCCAGCAGCTTAGACGTATCCGCCGGGGGGCAAGAGACCCAGTACTTC
CASSLDVSAGGQETQYF
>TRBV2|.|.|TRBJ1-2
TGTGCCAGCCGGGGGGAAGGTATTAGGTATGGCTACACCTTC
CASRGEGIRYGYTF
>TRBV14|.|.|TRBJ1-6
TGTGCCAGCAGCCAAATACTGGGTTCACCCCTCCACTTT
CASSQILGSPLHF
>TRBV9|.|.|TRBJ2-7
TGTGCCAGCAGCGTAGGAGTACTGACTAGTGACGAGCAGTACTTC
CASSVGVLTSDEQYF
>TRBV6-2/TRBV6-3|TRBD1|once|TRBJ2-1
TGTGCCAGCAGTTACGTCTGGGTAGGCAGGGGGCTTGAGCAGTTCTTC
CASSYVWVGRGLEQFF
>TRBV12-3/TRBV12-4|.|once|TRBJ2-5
TGTGCCAGCAGTCTTGTTTACAGGGAGACCCAGTACTTC
CASSLVYRETQYF
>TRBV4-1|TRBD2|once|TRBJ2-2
TGCGCCAGCAGCCCCCCCTTGGGTGGCGGGGGGGGCGGGGAGCTGTTTTTT
CASSPPLGGGGGGELFF
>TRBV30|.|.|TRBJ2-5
TGTGCCTGGACTAGCCCCCCAGGGGCCCAGTACTTC
CAWTSPPGAQYF
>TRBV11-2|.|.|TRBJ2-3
TGTGCCAGCAGCCCCACGGGGCGCGGCACAGATACGCAGTATTTT
CASSPTGRGTDTQYF
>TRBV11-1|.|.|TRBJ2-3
TGTGCCAGCAGCACACCGGGACACAACACAGATACGCAGTATTTT
CASSTPGHNTDTQYF
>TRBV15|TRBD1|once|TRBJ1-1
TGTGCCACCAGCAGAGATTCGGGACAGGGAGCTTTCTTT
CATSRDSGQGAFF